The 17 T cell receptor beta chains presented below share a single source sample, sequenced in a study of early T cells in non-severe SARS-CoV-2 infection (dated by TCRdb to about 2021). The method was 5' RACE. TCRdb shows the sequencer as NextSeq 500. TCRdb reworked the public reads: Q25 trimming with fastp, MiXCR clone assembly, productive beta chains retained. Entries that share a CDR3 protein sequence are merged under the most common genes and DNA. Within this sample are around 60,000 distinct CDR3 sequences, with approximately 12% of them counted one time only. The ten largest clones add up to around 4.5% of the sample. Sample: whole blood. These receptor sequences come from an adult who was a healthcare worker with PCR-confirmed SARS-CoV-2 infection or an uninfected control (not recorded which).

This clonotype has only a few counts. The V call is TRBV7-9, the J call TRBJ1-1; D gene unclear. Germline CDR1 is SEHNR and CDR2 is FQNEAQ (reference sequence). The CDR3 contains 14 residues. Trimming shortened V by 0 bases and J by 3 bases, and 8 bases separated the two germline ends. The DNA for the CDR3 is TGTGCCAGCAGCTTAGCAGTTACGGACACTGAAGCTTTCTTT. Translation gives CASSLAVTDTEAFF. The full variable domain, rest sourced from reference TRBV7-9 and TRBJ1-1, is DTGVSQNPRHKITKRGQNVTFRCDPISEHNRLYWYRQTLGQGPEFLTYFQNEAQLEKSRLLSDRFSAERPKGSFSTLEIQRTEQGDSAMYLCASSLAVTDTEAFFGQGTRLTVV.

This clonotype was picked up many times. V is TRBV5-1 and J is TRBJ2-1; possibly TRBD1 or TRBD2 for D (6 bases each). V lost 4 bases, J lost 9 bases, and 17 bases lay in between. The CDR3 sequence is 14 residues long. Germline V lookup: CDR1 SGHRS, CDR2 YFSETQ. CDR3 protein: CASSPGGPAGEQFF. The CDR3 region has the DNA TGCGCCAGCAGCCCTGGGGGGCCAGCGGGTGAGCAGTTCTTC.

The chain uses TRBV7-8 and TRBJ2-1, with 7 bases fitting TRBD2. From germline, CDR1 is SGHVS and CDR2 FQNEAQ. After removal of 5 bases from V and 7 bases from J, the junction contained 14 bases not matched to a gene. The CDR3 is made up of 16 amino acids. The CDR3 here is CASSPQWTSVPNEQFF. CDR3 in DNA: TGTGCCAGCAGCCCCCAGTGGACTAGTGTCCCTAATGAGCAGTTCTTC.

This clonotype occurred many times. The chain has TRBV20-1 and TRBJ2-1; 7 bases match TRBD2. V dropped 3 bases and J dropped 0; count of bases not matched to a gene: 5. The CDR3 extends over 15 amino acids. Germline lookup yields CDR1 DFQATT and CDR2 SNEGSKA (reference sequence). As DNA, the CDR3 is TGCAGTGCTAGGGTAGCGGGCCGCTCCTACAATGAGCAGTTCTTC. It is translated as CSARVAGRSYNEQFF.

There are many counts of this clonotype. This rearrangement joins TRBV2 to TRBJ2-7, with D uncertain. Germline CDR1 is SNHLY and CDR2 is FYNNEI. V was shortened by 7 bases and J by 1 base, with 14 bases between the two germline ends. The CDR3 is made up of 14 amino acids. CDR3 bases: TGTGCCAGCAATTTGGAGAGCCGATCCTACGAGCAGTACTTC. Translation gives CASNLESRSYEQYF.

This clonotype appeared a few times. The chain couples TRBV4-2 to TRBJ2-7, with D perhaps matching TRBD2 (5 bases). Germline-derived CDR1 and CDR2 are LGHNA and YNFKEQ. The CDR3 is 15 residues long. V was pared by 1 base and J by 4 bases, with 14 bases between. Here the CDR3 reads CASSQGGSERYEQYF. As DNA, the CDR3 is TGTGCCAGCAGCCAAGGAGGGTCGGAGCGTTACGAGCAGTACTTC.

This clonotype has more than one count but fewer than ten. The genes are TRBV30 and TRBJ2-7; the match to TRBD2 covers 8 bases. V lost 7 bases and J lost 2; bases outside the gene matches: 4. The CDR3 loop spans 12 amino acids. Per germline, CDR1 GTSNPN and CDR2 SVGIG (reference sequence). The CDR3 is CALTSGTYEQYF. For the CDR3, the DNA is TGTGCCTTAACTAGCGGAACCTACGAGCAGTACTTC.

This clonotype was observed a handful of times. V and J are TRBV18 and TRBJ2-2; D ambiguous. CDR1 is KGHSH and CDR2 is LQKENI in the germline V gene. CDR3 length: 14 amino acids. The V end was cut by 4 bases, the J end by 4 bases, with 10 bases between. The CDR3 bases are TGTGCCAGCTCACGTTCAGGACGCACCGGGGAGCTGTTTTTT. Its protein is CASSRSGRTGELFF.

This clonotype came up many times. J is TRBJ1-2 and V is TRBV6-5, with D possibly being TRBD1 (5 bases). Trimming left V 5 bases short and J 6 bases short, with 13 bases between. The CDR3 covers 13 residues. CDR1 is MNHEY, CDR2 SVGAGI, per germline. The CDR3 nucleotides are TGTGCCAGCAGTCCCACTTTAGGGGATGGCTACACCTTC. It specifies CASSPTLGDGYTF.

This clonotype was picked up a small number of times. The genes are TRBV15 and TRBJ2-3; 13 bases are shared with TRBD2. CDR3 length: 18 residues. The germline V gene has CDR1 LNHNV and CDR2 YYDKDF (reference sequence). Trimming removed 0 bases from V and 1 base from J; junction bases left unmatched: 4. CDR3 sequence reads: CATSREGGLAGGTDTQYF. CDR3 DNA sequence: TGTGCCACCAGCAGAGAAGGAGGACTAGCGGGGGGCACAGATACGCAGTATTTT.

This clonotype was observed a few times. The rearrangement links TRBV4-1 to TRBJ2-4, with 12 bases aligning to TRBD1. The germline CDR1 and CDR2 sequences are MGHRA and YSYEKL. The ends lost 4 bases at V and 7 bases at J; junction bases unmatched: 17. The CDR3 length is 19 residues. The CDR3 is CASSRGRDSGQGARNIQYF. The CDR3 DNA sequence: TGCGCCAGCAGCCGAGGCAGGGACTCGGGACAGGGGGCGCGGAACATTCAGTACTTC.

This clonotype was seen ten or more times. V usage is TRBV15 and J usage is TRBJ1-1; no definite D call. Looked up from germline, CDR1 is LNHNV and CDR2 is YYDKDF (reference sequence). CDR3 length: 14 amino acids. V was cut by 8 bases and J by 0 bases, with 13 bases left in between. CDR3 DNA sequence: TGTGCCACCGCAGAGGACCGGGTGAACACTGAAGCTTTCTTT. This codes for CATAEDRVNTEAFF.

This clonotype was seen repeatedly, ten times or more. This chain links TRBV11-2 with TRBJ2-7; D is possibly TRBD2 (5 bases). The length of the CDR3 is 14 residues. CDR1 and CDR2 from the germline V gene are SGHAT and FQNNGV. Trimming stripped 5 bases from V and 4 bases from J, with 15 bases between. Here the CDR3 reads CASSPLTRLYEQYF. Written as DNA, the CDR3 is TGTGCCAGCAGCCCCCTTACTAGGTTGTACGAGCAGTACTTC.

This clonotype was counted only a few times. The chain joins TRBV9 to TRBJ1-1; weak D call: TRBD1 (5 bases). V lost 0 bases to trimming and J lost 3 bases, with 15 bases between them. CDR3 length: 16 amino acids. Germline CDR1 is SGDLS and CDR2 is YYNGEE. The CDR3 DNA sequence: TGTGCCAGCAGCGTAGCGTTTGAAGGGGTGGACACTGAAGCTTTCTTT. Translated, it gives CASSVAFEGVDTEAFF.

Only a few counts were recorded for this clonotype. V and J are TRBV7-8 and TRBJ2-2; TRBD1 agrees at 8 bases. The germline V gene has CDR1 SGHVS and CDR2 FQNEAQ. V was pared by 2 bases and J by 7 bases, with 6 bases of the junction left unmatched. This CDR3 is built from 15 residues. The CDR3 DNA reads TGTGCCAGCAGCTTAAACAGGGGGACGGTCGGGGAGCTGTTTTTT. The encoded protein is CASSLNRGTVGELFF.

The sample holds many counts of this clonotype. The CDR3 spells CAISVGTSGRLETQYF. The CDR3 DNA reads TGTGCCATCAGTGTAGGGACTAGCGGGAGACTAGAGACCCAGTACTTC. The chain combines TRBV10-3 with TRBJ2-5; 14 positions match TRBD2. V shed 4 bases, J shed 4 bases, and the junction held 5 bases outside the gene matches. The CDR3 contains 16 residues. Per germline, CDR1 ENHRY and CDR2 SYGVKD.

In this sample, this clonotype turned up many times. V gene TRBV12-3 or TRBV12-4 combines with J gene TRBJ2-7, with D hard to call. V was shortened by 3 bases and J by 1 base, with 7 bases between the two germline ends. This CDR3 has 13 residues. This CDR3 is CASSLGGSYEQYF. CDR3 bases: TGTGCCAGCAGTTTGGGTGGATCCTACGAGCAGTACTTC.